This TCR beta chain was found in a study of T-cell memory formation after mild COVID-19. Study-wide results and caveats: Among CD4+ contracting clones, most were CM and EM, and CD8+ ones EMRA.

The CDR3 spans 17 residues. The germline CDR1 and CDR2 sequences are SGHRS and YFSETQ. V shed 0 bases and J shed 0 bases, with 10 bases lying between them. TCRdb reanalysed the 5' RACE reads using MiXCR and keeps one entry per CDR3 protein. The data show some 13,000 distinct CDR3 sequences, around 12% seen once. This clonotype was counted ten times or more. Its antigen remains unidentified. This chain links TRBV5-1 with TRBJ1-6; D is undetermined. The sample taken for sequencing was PBMCs or a T cell subset sorted from them (not recorded which). The receptor's source is an adult woman who had mild COVID-19 (a few samples of this study predate the infection). Cell type and time point are not known. CDR3 sequence (DNA): TGCGCCAGCAGCTTGGAACCGTTGAGCTCCTATAATTCACCCCTCCACTTT. This sequence encodes CASSLEPLSSYNSPLHF.